This T cell receptor (beta chain) appears in the sequencing data of a study of persistence of HIV-infected CD4 T cells. Sequencing used immunoSEQ version 4 in survey mode. Sequencing was performed with immunoSEQ multiplex PCR; in TCRdb, only in-frame clones are kept and a portion is missing. The repertoire holds 36,000 or so clones, 82% seen once, with around 1% in the top ten. V was clipped by 2 bases and J by 6 bases; unmatched bases: 7. The germline CDR1 and CDR2 sequences are SGHKS and YYEKEE (reference sequence). The CDR3 contains 15 residues. Regarding this clone: Its specificity is not known.

An overlapping HIV-1 Gag peptide pool stimulated these cells at 0.95 to 1 ug/peptide/mL. CD40L-negative CD69-negative CD45RO-high memory CD4+ T cells were sorted as populations depleted of antigen-responding cells. Study-wide results and caveats: The rare CMV-responding cells with HIV-1 proviruses were not separately TCR-sequenced.

The source of this sequence is an adult with HIV. The donor label of this sample is uncertain. The sequencing here drew on cultured CD4+ T cells from PBMCs, taken from a patient who received antiretroviral therapy. The chain uses TRBV5-5 and TRBJ1-5; TRBD1 aligns across 8 bases. The CDR3 bases are TGTGCCAGCAGCTTTCAGGGGGCTAGTACTCAGCCCCAGCATTTT. This encodes CASSFQGASTQPQHF.